The clone carrying this T cell receptor beta chain turned up a few times. Its cognate antigen is unknown. This entry is derived from a study of post-analysis software for immune sequencing data. Study-level information: Disease trajectories encompassed relapsing-remitting, secondary progressive and progressive-relapsing multiple sclerosis.

The CDR3 is made up of 15 amino acids. Trimming removed 5 bases from V and 3 bases from J; junction bases left unmatched: 5. Germline V lookup: CDR1 MDHEN, CDR2 SYDVKM. Study-wide results and caveats: Strong co-clustering by F measure linked samples that shared a preparation batch. The study found TRBV5-6, TRBV5-1 and TRBV20-1 among five or six TRBV segments more frequent in patients than controls.

Every TCR beta cDNA library bore unique molecular identifiers. Roughly 500,000 cDNA molecules came from 1 to 10 million T cells. One entry per CDR3 protein, called by TCRdb with MiXCR from the PCR reads. The profile shows about 500,000 distinct CDR3 sequences, roughly 45% of them singletons. The TCR originated in a girl under 18 with multiple sclerosis. The material sequenced was blood. V gene TRBV28 combines with J gene TRBJ2-1, with 9 bases that match TRBD1. CDR3 nucleotide sequence: TGTGCCAGCAGTCGGACAGGGGAGGACTACAATGAGCAGTTCTTC. Amino acid sequence: CASSRTGEDYNEQFF.